The clone carrying this TCR beta chain came up once. Its antigen remains unidentified. This entry belongs to a study of OX40 agonist ivuxolimab in advanced cancers. Overall study: Cancers in dose escalation were hepatocellular, melanoma, renal cell and head and neck. Partial responses were achieved by three patients: one hepatocellular carcinoma, two cutaneous melanoma.

V was clipped by 6 bases and J by 2 bases, with 13 bases between them. CDR3 length: 14 residues. Germline V gene lookup returns CDR1 SGHNT and CDR2 YENEEA. Produced via immunoSEQ multiplex PCR; TCRdb's table is partial and in-frame only. Here the sample spans just under 65,000 clones, approximately 85% being singletons. The study, taken as a whole, reports: No antigen was identified for the clonally expanded peripheral T cells. Among T cells, CD8+ cells averaged more expanded clones than CD4+ cells.

This receptor was identified in an adult with an advanced solid tumor such as melanoma, head and neck, liver or kidney cancer. Here the sequenced sample was CD4+ or CD8+ T cells sorted from blood, taken in a trial of the OX40 agonist ivuxolimab. V and J are TRBV11-3 and TRBJ1-2, with D hard to call. The CDR3 DNA reads as TGTGCCAGCAGTGTGGGCCGGTCGAACTATGGCTACACCTTC. This encodes CASSVGRSNYGYTF.